The 24 T cell receptor beta chains below all came from one sample that was sequenced in a study of T cell responses to AZD1222 COVID-19 vaccine. The table came from immunoSEQ multiplex PCR; TCRdb's copy has only in-frame clones and leaves some out. The data hold more than 85,000 clones, with more than 75% observed a single time. Material: peripheral blood, obtained on day 0 of AZD1222 vaccination. These receptors came from an adult in good health.

The rearrangement uses TRBV28 and TRBJ1-2; D not certain. Looked up from germline, CDR1 is MDHEN and CDR2 is SYDVKM. The CDR3 contains 11 residues. V lost 3 bases to trimming and J lost 3 bases, with 2 bases between them. CDR3 sequence: CASSLDYGYTF. For the CDR3, the DNA is TGTGCCAGCAGTTTGGACTATGGCTACACCTTC.

The chain employs TRBV5-4 and TRBJ1-1; no clear D. With 4 bases removed from V and 5 bases from J, the gap between germline ends came to 15 bases. The CDR3 is 14 residues long. The germline V gene has CDR1 SGHNT and CDR2 YYREEE (reference sequence). CDR3 in DNA: TGTGCCAGCAGCCTTCGAACAGTTGGGACTGAAGCTTTCTTT. Protein: CASSLRTVGTEAFF.

CDR3 coding DNA: TGCGCCAGCAGCCAACTTCCCCGGACAGGGAGTCAGCCCCAGCATTTT. This codes for CASSQLPRTGSQPQHF. V and J are TRBV4-1 and TRBJ1-5, with 8 nucleotides matching TRBD1. The CDR3 loop spans 16 amino acids. V lost 2 bases, J lost 6 bases, and 9 bases stayed unmatched. The germline V gene has CDR1 MGHRA and CDR2 YSYEKL.

The rearrangement joins TRBV23-1 to TRBJ2-7, with 7 bases that match TRBD2. TRBV23-1 is placed among ORFs of uncertain function. Trimming took 2 bases from V and 2 from J; bases not matched to a gene: 6. This CDR3 is 15 amino acids long. CDR3 in amino acids: CASSQGSGMTYEQYF. In DNA form, the CDR3 reads TGCGCCAGCAGTCAAGGAAGCGGGATGACCTACGAGCAGTACTTC.

The genes are TRBV19 and TRBJ2-4; 7 nucleotides match TRBD1. The V gene's germline CDR1 is LNHDA and CDR2 SQIVND (reference sequence). This CDR3 region has 13 residues. V lost 7 bases to trimming and J lost 3 bases; unmatched junction nucleotides: 3. The CDR3 spells CASTDRYKNIQYF. The CDR3 coding sequence is TGTGCCAGTACGGACAGGTACAAAAACATTCAGTACTTC.

The V gene is TRBV12-3 or TRBV12-4, the J gene TRBJ2-1; possible D gene TRBD1, 6 bases. The CDR3 covers 12 residues. The germline V and J ends were trimmed by 6 bases and 7 bases, with 10 bases remaining between them. DNA of the CDR3: TGTGCCAGCAGCCCAGGGGTAAATGAGCAGTTCTTC. Its protein product is CASSPGVNEQFF.

The chain combines TRBV30 with TRBJ1-1; D not certain. The germline CDR1 and CDR2 sequences are GTSNPN and SVGIG (reference sequence). This CDR3 has 13 amino acids. V was pared by 1 base and J by 7 bases, with 13 bases between. CDR3 loop: CAWSAGLVGEAFF. The DNA for the CDR3 is TGTGCCTGGAGTGCCGGACTAGTGGGTGAAGCTTTCTTT.

This sequence joins TRBV19 and TRBJ2-1, with 7 bases lining up with TRBD1. Losses at the gene ends were 6 bases for V and 8 bases for J; bases not matched to a gene: 10. CDR1 and CDR2 from the germline V gene are LNHDA and SQIVND (reference sequence). CDR3 length: 14 amino acids. This CDR3 is CASSAIPTGDEQFF. The CDR3 DNA reads as TGTGCCAGTAGCGCCATACCCACAGGGGATGAGCAGTTCTTC.

The chain uses TRBV3-1 (or the pseudogene TRBV3-2) and TRBJ2-7; 9 bases are shared with TRBD1. Germline V lookup: CDR1 LGHDT, CDR2 YNNKEL (reference sequence). The CDR3 is 14 residues long. J gave up 7 bases and V 5 bases, and 9 bases lay outside the gene matches. CDR3 bases: TGTGCCAGCAGCAGAGGGGACAGGGTGGGGGAGCAGTACTTC. Amino acids: CASSRGDRVGEQYF.

This sequence joins TRBV28 and TRBJ1-2; 7 bases line up with TRBD1. Trimming at V came to 3 bases and at J to 3 bases, leaving 7 bases not matched to a gene. CDR3 length: 15 amino acids. Germline V CDR1 and CDR2: MDHEN, SYDVKM. CDR3 sequence (DNA): TGTGCCAGCAGTTTGGGGGACAGAAAGTACTATGGCTACACCTTC. This sequence encodes CASSLGDRKYYGYTF.

The chain couples TRBV5-1 to TRBJ2-1; D possibly corresponds to TRBD2 (6 bases). Trimming shortened V by 8 bases and J by 5 bases, and 17 bases separated the two germline ends. This CDR3 is built from 14 residues. Germline-derived CDR1 and CDR2 are SGHRS and YFSETQ. The CDR3 coding sequence is TGCGCCAGTACCCGTGGAGGGATGAACAATGAGCAGTTCTTC. Translating it yields CASTRGGMNNEQFF.

This chain connects TRBV13 to TRBJ2-1; D is perhaps TRBD2 (6 bases). The V end lost 5 bases, the J end lost 9 bases, and 8 bases lay between the germline ends. The germline V gene encodes CDR1 PRHDT and CDR2 FYEKMQ (reference sequence). This CDR3 comprises 11 residues. The CDR3 DNA reads TGTGCCAGCAGCCTAGCGTTTGAGCAGTTCTTC. Protein: CASSLAFEQFF. Complete variable domain (other parts from reference TRBV13 and TRBJ2-1): AAGVIQSPRHLIKEKRETATLKCYPIPRHDTVYWYQQGPGQDPQFLISFYEKMQSDKGSIPDRFSAQQFSDYHSELNMSSLELGDSALYFCASSLAFEQFFGPGTRLTVL.

The V gene is TRBV7-9, the J gene TRBJ2-2, with 7 nucleotides matching TRBD1. Losses at the gene ends were 4 bases for V and 1 base for J; bases not matched to a gene: 6. The CDR3 length is 16 residues. Germline V lookup: CDR1 SEHNR, CDR2 FQNEAQ (reference sequence). CDR3 nucleotides: TGTGCCAGCAGCTCCCGGACAGGAGGGAACACCGGGGAGCTGTTTTTT. It specifies CASSSRTGGNTGELFF. Full variable domain (rest looked up from reference TRBV7-9 and TRBJ2-2): DTGVSQNPRHKITKRGQNVTFRCDPISEHNRLYWYRQTLGQGPEFLTYFQNEAQLEKSRLLSDRFSAERPKGSFSTLEIQRTEQGDSAMYLCASSSRTGGNTGELFFGEGSRLTVL.

The gene calls are TRBV7-3 and TRBJ1-3; no reliable D call. V lost 1 base and J 0 bases, leaving 10 bases between the germline ends. The germline V gene encodes CDR1 SGHTA and CDR2 FQGTGA. The CDR3 length is 16 residues. The CDR3 here is CASSLKPPNSGNTIYF. The CDR3, as DNA: TGTGCCAGCAGCTTAAAGCCACCTAACTCTGGAAACACCATATATTTT.

The J gene is TRBJ1-4, the V gene TRBV5-8; D not certain. Germline values: CDR1 SGHTS, CDR2 YDEGEE. The V end lost 3 bases, the J end lost 10 bases, and 10 bases lay between the germline ends. The CDR3 is 12 residues long. CDR3 sequence (DNA): TGTGCCAGCAGCTGGCAAAAGGGAAAACTGTTTTTT. Encoded protein: CASSWQKGKLFF. Supplemented by reference TRBV5-8 and TRBJ1-4, the full variable domain reads EAGVTQSPTHLIKTRGQQATLRCSPISGHTSVYWYQQALGLGLQFLLWYDEGEERNRGNFPPRFSGRQFPNYSSELNVNALELEDSALYLCASSWQKGKLFFGSGTQLSVL.

This clone was seen a few times. The chain has TRBV19 and TRBJ2-2; 9 bases align to TRBD1. V was pared by 10 bases and J by 3 bases, with 6 bases of the junction left unmatched. This CDR3 spans 14 amino acids. From germline, CDR1 is LNHDA and CDR2 SQIVND (reference sequence). The CDR3 region has the DNA TGTGCCACCATGGGGGACAGGGACACCGGGGAGCTGTTTTTT. This translates into CATMGDRDTGELFF.

The chain has TRBV7-9 and TRBJ2-1; maybe TRBD2 (6 bases). Germline V gene lookup returns CDR1 SEHNR and CDR2 FQNEAQ (reference sequence). V shed 6 bases and J shed 7 bases, with 19 bases lying between them. This CDR3 is 15 amino acids long. The CDR3 nucleotides are TGTGCCAGCAGTCACCGCCCGGGAGTCGAGAATGAGCAGTTCTTC. It codes for CASSHRPGVENEQFF.

This clone was seen a single time. The chain joins TRBV7-3 to TRBJ1-1, with D unclear. This CDR3 is built from 13 residues. Trimming removed 5 bases from V and 0 bases from J, with 7 bases in between. The germline V gene has CDR1 SGHTA and CDR2 FQGTGA. Written as DNA, the CDR3 is TGTGCCAGCAGCGCACACATGAACACTGAAGCTTTCTTT. It is translated as CASSAHMNTEAFF.

The chain carries TRBV2 and TRBJ2-2, with 9 bases aligning to TRBD1. V lost 6 bases to trimming and J lost 5 bases; unmatched junction nucleotides: 7. The CDR3 covers 15 residues. Germline-derived CDR1 and CDR2 are SNHLY and FYNNEI. Here the CDR3 DNA reads TGTGCCAGCAGACCCGACAGGGGGAAGACCGGGGAGCTGTTTTTT. Translating gives CASRPDRGKTGELFF.

The chain links TRBV5-1 to TRBJ2-2, with 9 positions matching TRBD2. There are 15 residues in the CDR3. J was trimmed by 3 bases and V by 4 bases; bases with no gene match: 4. Germline V gene sequence: CDR1 SGHRS, CDR2 YFSETQ. This chain's CDR3 is CASSGSGSYTGELFF. CDR3 DNA: TGCGCCAGCAGCGGTAGCGGGAGTTACACCGGGGAGCTGTTTTTT.

V is TRBV3-1 (or the pseudogene TRBV3-2) and J is TRBJ1-1, with 12 nucleotides matching TRBD1. The length of the CDR3 is 17 residues. Germline V gene data show CDR1 as LGHDT and CDR2 as YNNKEL (reference sequence). V trimming: 1 base; J trimming: 10 bases; junction bases outside the gene matches: 13. Here the CDR3 DNA reads TGTGCCAGCAGCCAAGTCGGGGGACAGGGGGCGATTGGAGGAGCTTTCTTT. As protein: CASSQVGGQGAIGGAFF.

This rearrangement joins TRBV30 to TRBJ1-3; no firm D call. CDR1 and CDR2 (germline): GTSNPN, SVGIG (reference sequence). Deletions cut 7 bases from V and 0 bases from J, with 10 bases between. The CDR3 covers 13 residues. The CDR3 loop is CASTMDSGNTIYF. CDR3 coding DNA: TGTGCCTCTACCATGGACTCTGGAAACACCATATATTTT.

The chain employs TRBV28 and TRBJ2-1; TRBD2 matches 8 bases. From germline, CDR1 is MDHEN and CDR2 SYDVKM. The V and J ends lost 1 base and 7 bases, in that order; junction bases with no gene match: 3. The CDR3 loop spans 14 amino acids. CDR3 loop: CASSLSVAGNEQFF. DNA of the CDR3: TGTGCCAGCAGTTTATCGGTAGCGGGAAATGAGCAGTTCTTC.

The J gene is TRBJ1-5, the V gene TRBV28, with 12 bases lining up with TRBD1. This CDR3 has 16 residues. CDR1 and CDR2 from the germline V gene are MDHEN and SYDVKM. The V segment lost 4 bases and the J segment 5 bases; nucleotides outside the gene matches: 6. The DNA for the CDR3 is TGTGCCAGCAGTTGGGACAGGGGGCCGATCGATCAGCCCCAGCATTTT. It specifies CASSWDRGPIDQPQHF.